This TCR beta chain was identified in a study of blood T cell repertoires in COVID-19. Study-wide background: Italy, Spain and the United States were the sources of the convalescent and acute COVID-19 samples. PBMCs, B-cell-depleted T cells, or T cells provided the cDNA or gDNA that made up the material.

Original methodology: For nucleated cells, counts were estimated from reference gene primer amplification. TCRdb's copy holds only in-frame clones and misses some; the assay was immunoSEQ multiplex PCR. V, J and clone size derive from that table, while D and trimming were established from the DNA sequence. This sample carries 100,000 to 140,000 clones, more than 70% of them seen once, and the ten largest clones take around 6.5%. The germline V gene encodes CDR1 MNHEY and CDR2 SVGAGI. The junction had 8 bases not matched to a gene; V was cut back by 0 bases and J by 4 bases. The CDR3 covers 16 residues.

The sequenced sample was peripheral blood. This receptor was obtained from a man aged 50-59 years with active or convalescent COVID-19. This chain uses TRBV6-5 with TRBJ1-2; 7 bases are a match to TRBD1. CDR3: CASSYSPTGMGYGYTF. The CDR3 DNA sequence: TGTGCCAGCAGTTACTCCCCGACAGGGATGGGCTATGGCTACACCTTC.